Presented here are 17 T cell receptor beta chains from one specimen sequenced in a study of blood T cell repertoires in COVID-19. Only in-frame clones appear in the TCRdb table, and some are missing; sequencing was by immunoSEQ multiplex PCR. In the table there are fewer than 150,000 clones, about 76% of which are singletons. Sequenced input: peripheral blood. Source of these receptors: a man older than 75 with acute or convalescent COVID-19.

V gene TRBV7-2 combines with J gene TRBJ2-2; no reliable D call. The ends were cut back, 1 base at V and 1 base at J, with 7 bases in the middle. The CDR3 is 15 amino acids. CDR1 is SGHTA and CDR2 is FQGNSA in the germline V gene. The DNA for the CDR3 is TGTGCCAGCAGCTTAGTAGCCAGGAACACCGGGGAGCTGTTTTTT. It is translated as CASSLVARNTGELFF.

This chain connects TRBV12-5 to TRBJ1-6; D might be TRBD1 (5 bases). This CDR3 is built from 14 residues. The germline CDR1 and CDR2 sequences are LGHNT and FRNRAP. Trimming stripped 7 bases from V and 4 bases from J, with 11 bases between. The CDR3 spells CASDGGMYNSPLHF. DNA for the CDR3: TGTGCTAGTGACGGGGGGATGTATAATTCACCCCTCCACTTT.

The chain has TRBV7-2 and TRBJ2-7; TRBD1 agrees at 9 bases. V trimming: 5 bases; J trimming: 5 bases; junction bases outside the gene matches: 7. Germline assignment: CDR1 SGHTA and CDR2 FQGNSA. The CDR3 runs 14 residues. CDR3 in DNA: TGTGCCAGCAGCGTCAACAGGGGGCTCGACGAGCAGTACTTC. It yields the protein CASSVNRGLDEQYF.

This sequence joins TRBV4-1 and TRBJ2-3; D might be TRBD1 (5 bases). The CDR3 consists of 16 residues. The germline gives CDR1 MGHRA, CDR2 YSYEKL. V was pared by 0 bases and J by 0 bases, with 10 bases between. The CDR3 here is CASSQEQARSTDTQYF. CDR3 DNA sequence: TGCGCCAGCAGCCAAGAACAGGCCCGGAGCACAGATACGCAGTATTTT.

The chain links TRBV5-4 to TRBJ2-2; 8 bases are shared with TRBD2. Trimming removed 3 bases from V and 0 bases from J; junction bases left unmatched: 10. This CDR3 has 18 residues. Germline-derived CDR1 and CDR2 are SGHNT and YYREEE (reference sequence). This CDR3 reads CASSSTGRGAANTGELFF. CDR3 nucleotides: TGTGCCAGCAGCTCAACGGGGCGGGGGGCCGCGAACACCGGGGAGCTGTTTTTT.

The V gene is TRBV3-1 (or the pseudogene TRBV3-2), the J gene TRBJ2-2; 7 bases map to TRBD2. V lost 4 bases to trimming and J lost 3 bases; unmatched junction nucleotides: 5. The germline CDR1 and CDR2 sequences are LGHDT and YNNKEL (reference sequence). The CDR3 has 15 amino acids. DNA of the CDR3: TGTGCCAGCAGCCGCCGGGGGGTGGACACCGGGGAGCTGTTTTTT. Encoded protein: CASSRRGVDTGELFF.

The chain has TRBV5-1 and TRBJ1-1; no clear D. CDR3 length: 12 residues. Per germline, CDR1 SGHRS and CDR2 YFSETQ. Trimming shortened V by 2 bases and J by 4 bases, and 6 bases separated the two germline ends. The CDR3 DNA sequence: TGCGCCAGCAGCTTTGCAGGCACTGAAGCTTTCTTT. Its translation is CASSFAGTEAFF.

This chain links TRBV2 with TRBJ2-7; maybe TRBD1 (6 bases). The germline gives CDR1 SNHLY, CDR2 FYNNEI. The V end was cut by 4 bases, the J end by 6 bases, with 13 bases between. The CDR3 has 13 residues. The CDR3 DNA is TGTGCCAGCAGTGTTGCAGCAGGGGTCGAGCAGTACTTC. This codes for CASSVAAGVEQYF.

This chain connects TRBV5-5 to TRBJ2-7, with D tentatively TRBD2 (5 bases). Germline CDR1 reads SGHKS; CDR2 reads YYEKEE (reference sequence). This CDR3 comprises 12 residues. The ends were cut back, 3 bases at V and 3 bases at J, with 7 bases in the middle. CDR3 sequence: CASSWGDYEQYF. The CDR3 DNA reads TGTGCCAGCAGCTGGGGAGACTACGAGCAGTACTTC.

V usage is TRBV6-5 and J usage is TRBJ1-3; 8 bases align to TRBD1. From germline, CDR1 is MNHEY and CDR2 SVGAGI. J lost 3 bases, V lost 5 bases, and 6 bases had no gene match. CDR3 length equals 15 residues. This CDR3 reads CASSRSQGDGNTIYF. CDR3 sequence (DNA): TGTGCCAGCAGTCGCTCACAGGGGGATGGAAACACCATATATTTT.

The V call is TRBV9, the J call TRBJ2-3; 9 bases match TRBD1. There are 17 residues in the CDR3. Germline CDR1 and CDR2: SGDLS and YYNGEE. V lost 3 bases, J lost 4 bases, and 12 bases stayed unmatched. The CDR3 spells CASSASLSGQGADTQYF. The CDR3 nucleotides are TGTGCCAGCAGCGCGAGCCTCTCGGGACAGGGTGCAGATACGCAGTATTTT.

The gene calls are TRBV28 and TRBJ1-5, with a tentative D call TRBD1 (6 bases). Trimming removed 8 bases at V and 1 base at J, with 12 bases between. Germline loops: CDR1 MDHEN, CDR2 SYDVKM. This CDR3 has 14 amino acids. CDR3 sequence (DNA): TGTGCCAGCTGGATCCAGGGGAGCAATCAGCCCCAGCATTTT. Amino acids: CASWIQGSNQPQHF.

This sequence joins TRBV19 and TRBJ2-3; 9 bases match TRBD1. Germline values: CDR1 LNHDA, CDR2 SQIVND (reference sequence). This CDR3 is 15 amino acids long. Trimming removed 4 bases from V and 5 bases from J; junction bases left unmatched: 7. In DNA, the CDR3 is TGTGCCAGTAGTAGAGGTGGGACAGGGCAAGATACGCAGTATTTT. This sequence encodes CASSRGGTGQDTQYF.

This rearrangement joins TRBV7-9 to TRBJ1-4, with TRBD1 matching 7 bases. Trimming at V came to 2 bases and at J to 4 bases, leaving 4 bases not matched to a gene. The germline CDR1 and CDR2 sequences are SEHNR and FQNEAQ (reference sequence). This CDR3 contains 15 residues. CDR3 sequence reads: CASSLMGTDNEKLFF. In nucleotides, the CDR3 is TGTGCCAGCAGCTTAATGGGGACAGATAATGAAAAACTGTTTTTT.

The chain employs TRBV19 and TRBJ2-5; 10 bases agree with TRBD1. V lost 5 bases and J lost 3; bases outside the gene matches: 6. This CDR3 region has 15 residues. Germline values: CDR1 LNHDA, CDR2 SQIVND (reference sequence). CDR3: CASSSGDRGKETQYF. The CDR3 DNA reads TGTGCCAGTAGTTCGGGGGACAGGGGAAAAGAGACCCAGTACTTC.

CDR3 in amino acids: CASYTGGVGQPQHF. CDR3 bases: TGTGCCAGTTATACTGGGGGGGTCGGTCAGCCCCAGCATTTT. The chain is built from TRBV19 and TRBJ1-5; perhaps TRBD1 as D (5 bases). Trimming shortened V by 8 bases and J by 6 bases, and 17 bases separated the two germline ends. This CDR3 has 14 amino acids. The germline gives CDR1 LNHDA, CDR2 SQIVND (reference sequence).

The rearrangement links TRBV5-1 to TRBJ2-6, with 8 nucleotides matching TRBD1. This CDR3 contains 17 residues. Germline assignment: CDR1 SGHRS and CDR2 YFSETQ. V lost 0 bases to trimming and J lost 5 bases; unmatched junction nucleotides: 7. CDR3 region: CASSLEAGGARANVLTF. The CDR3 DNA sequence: TGCGCCAGCAGCTTGGAGGCAGGGGGCGCGAGGGCCAACGTCCTGACTTTC.